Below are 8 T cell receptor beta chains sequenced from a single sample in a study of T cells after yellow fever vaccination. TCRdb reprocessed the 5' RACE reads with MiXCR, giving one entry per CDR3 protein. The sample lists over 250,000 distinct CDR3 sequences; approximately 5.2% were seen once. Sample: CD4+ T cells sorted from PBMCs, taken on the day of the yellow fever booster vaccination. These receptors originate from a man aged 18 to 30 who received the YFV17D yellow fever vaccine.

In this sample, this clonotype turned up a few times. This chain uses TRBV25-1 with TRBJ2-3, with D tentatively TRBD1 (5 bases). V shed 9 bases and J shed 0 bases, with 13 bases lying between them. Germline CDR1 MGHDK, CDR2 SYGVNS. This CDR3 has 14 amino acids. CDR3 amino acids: CASAAPGSTDTQYF. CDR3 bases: TGTGCCAGTGCCGCCCCAGGGAGCACAGATACGCAGTATTTT.

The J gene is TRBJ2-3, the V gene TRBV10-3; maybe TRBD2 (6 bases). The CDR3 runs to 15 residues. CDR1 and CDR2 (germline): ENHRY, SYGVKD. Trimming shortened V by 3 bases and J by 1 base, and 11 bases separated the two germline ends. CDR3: CAISDPLARTDTQYF. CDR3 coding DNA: TGTGCCATCAGTGACCCACTAGCCCGCACAGATACGCAGTATTTT.

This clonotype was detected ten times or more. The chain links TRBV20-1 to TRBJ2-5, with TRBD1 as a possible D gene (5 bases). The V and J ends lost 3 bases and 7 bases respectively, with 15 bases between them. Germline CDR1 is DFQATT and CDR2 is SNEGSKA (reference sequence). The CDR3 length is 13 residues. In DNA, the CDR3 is TGCAGTGCTAGCAGGGAAGGGGATGGGACCCAGTACTTC. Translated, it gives CSASREGDGTQYF.

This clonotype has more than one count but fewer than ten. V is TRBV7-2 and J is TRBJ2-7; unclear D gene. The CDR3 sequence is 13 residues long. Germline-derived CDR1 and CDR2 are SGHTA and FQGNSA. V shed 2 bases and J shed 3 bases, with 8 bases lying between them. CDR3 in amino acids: CASSLNSLYEQYV. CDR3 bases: TGTGCCAGCAGCTTAAACTCCCTCTACGAGCAGTACGTC.

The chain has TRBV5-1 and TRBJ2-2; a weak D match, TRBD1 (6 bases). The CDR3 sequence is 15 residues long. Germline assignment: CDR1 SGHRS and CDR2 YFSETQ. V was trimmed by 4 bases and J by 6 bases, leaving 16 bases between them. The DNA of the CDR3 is TGCGCCAGCAGCCAAGCCGGGACAACGGCCGGGGAGCTGTTTTTT. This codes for CASSQAGTTAGELFF.

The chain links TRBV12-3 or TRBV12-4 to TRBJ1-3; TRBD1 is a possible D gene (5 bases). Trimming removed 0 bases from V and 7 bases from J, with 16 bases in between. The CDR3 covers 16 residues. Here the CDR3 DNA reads TGTGCCAGCAGTTTAGCGCTGGGGGTTTTTAGGAACACCATATATTTT. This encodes CASSLALGVFRNTIYF.

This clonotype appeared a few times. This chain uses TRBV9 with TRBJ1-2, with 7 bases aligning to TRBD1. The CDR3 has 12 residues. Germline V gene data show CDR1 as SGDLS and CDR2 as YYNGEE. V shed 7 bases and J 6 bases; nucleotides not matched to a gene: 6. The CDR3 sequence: CASRGRGHGYTF. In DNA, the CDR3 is TGTGCCAGCCGGGGGAGGGGGCATGGCTACACCTTC.

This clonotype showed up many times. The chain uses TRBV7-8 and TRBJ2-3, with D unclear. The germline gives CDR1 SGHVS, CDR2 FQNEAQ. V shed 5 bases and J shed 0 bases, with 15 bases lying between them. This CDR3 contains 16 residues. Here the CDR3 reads CASSPAHLTSTDTQYF. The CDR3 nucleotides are TGTGCCAGCAGCCCAGCCCACTTAACCAGCACAGATACGCAGTATTTT.